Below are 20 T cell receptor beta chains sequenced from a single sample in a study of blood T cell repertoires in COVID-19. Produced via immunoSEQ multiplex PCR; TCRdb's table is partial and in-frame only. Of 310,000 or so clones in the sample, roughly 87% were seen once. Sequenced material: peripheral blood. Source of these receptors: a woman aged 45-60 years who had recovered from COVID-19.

This CDR3 is CASTRQQGATGYTF. For the CDR3, the DNA is TGTGCCAGCACCCGGCAGCAGGGGGCCACTGGCTACACCTTC. V usage is TRBV5-4 and J usage is TRBJ1-2, with TRBD1 identical over 8 bases. This CDR3 region has 14 residues. Germline assignment: CDR1 SGHNT and CDR2 YYREEE (reference sequence). The J segment lost 7 bases and the V segment lost 6 bases, leaving 11 bases of the junction unmatched.

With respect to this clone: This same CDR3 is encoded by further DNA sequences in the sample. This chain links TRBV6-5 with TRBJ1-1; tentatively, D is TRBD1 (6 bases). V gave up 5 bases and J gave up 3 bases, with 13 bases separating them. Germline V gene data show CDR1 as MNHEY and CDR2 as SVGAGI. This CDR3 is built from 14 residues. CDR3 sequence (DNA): TGTGCCAGCAGTAAACAGGGCAGGGACACTGAAGCTTTCTTT. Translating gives CASSKQGRDTEAFF.

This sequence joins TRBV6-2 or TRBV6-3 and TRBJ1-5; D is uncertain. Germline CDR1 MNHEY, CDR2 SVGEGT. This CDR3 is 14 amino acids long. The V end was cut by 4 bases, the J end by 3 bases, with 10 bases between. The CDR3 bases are TGTGCCAGCAGTTCCCCCCGGTTCAATCAGCCCCAGCATTTT. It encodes CASSSPRFNQPQHF.

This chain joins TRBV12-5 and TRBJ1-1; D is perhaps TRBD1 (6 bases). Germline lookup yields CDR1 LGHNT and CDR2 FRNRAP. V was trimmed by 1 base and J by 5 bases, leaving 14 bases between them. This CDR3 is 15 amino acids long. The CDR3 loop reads CASGLDYRVGTEAFF. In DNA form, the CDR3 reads TGTGCTAGTGGTTTGGATTACAGGGTGGGTACTGAAGCTTTCTTT.

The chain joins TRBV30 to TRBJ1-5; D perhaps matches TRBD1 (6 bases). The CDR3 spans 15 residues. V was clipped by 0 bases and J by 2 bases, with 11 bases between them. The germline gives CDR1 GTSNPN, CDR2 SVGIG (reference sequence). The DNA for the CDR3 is TGTGCCTGGAGTGTACGCAGGGGAGGCAATCAGCCCCAGCATTTT. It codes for CAWSVRRGGNQPQHF.

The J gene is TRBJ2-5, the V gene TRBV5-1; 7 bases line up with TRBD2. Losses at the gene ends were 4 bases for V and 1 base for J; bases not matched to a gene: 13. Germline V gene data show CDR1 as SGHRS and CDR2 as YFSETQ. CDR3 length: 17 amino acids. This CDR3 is CASSPRLAGTGQETQYF. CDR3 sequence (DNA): TGCGCCAGCAGCCCTAGACTAGCCGGGACGGGCCAAGAGACCCAGTACTTC.

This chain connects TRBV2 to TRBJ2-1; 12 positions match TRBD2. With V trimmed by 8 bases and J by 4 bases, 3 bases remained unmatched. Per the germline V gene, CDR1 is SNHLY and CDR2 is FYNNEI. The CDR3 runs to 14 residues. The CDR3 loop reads CASLGTSGYNEQFF. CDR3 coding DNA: TGTGCCAGCCTCGGGACTAGCGGGTACAATGAGCAGTTCTTC.

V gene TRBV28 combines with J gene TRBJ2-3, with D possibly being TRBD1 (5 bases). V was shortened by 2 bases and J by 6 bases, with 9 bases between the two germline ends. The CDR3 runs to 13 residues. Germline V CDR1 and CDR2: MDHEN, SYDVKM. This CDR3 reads CASSLQGADTQYF. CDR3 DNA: TGTGCCAGCAGTTTACAGGGCGCGGATACGCAGTATTTT.

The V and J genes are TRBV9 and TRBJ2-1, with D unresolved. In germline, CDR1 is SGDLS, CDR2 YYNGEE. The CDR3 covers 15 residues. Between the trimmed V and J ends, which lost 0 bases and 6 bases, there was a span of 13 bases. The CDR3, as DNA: TGTGCCAGCAGCGTAGAGTCGCAGTTTGGCAATGAGCAGTTCTTC. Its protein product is CASSVESQFGNEQFF.

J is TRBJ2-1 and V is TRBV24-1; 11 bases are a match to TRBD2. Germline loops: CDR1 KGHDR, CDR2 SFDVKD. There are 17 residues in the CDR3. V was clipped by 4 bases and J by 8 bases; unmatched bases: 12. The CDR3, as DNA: TGTGCCACCAGTGAGCCCACTAGCGGGAGCTCTATGGATGAGCAGTTCTTC. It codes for CATSEPTSGSSMDEQFF.

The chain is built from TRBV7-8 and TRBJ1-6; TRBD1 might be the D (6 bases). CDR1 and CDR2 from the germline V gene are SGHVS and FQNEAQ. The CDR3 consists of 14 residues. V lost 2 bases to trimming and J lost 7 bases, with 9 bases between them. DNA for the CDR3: TGTGCCAGCAGCTTACTGCAGGGGAATTCACCCCTCCACTTT. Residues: CASSLLQGNSPLHF.

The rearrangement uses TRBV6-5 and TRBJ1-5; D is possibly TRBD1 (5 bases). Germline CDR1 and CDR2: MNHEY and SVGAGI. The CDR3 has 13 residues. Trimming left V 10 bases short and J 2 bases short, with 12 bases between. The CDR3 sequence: CATSWGRNQPQHF. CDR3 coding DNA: TGTGCCACGTCGTGGGGCCGCAATCAGCCCCAGCATTTT.

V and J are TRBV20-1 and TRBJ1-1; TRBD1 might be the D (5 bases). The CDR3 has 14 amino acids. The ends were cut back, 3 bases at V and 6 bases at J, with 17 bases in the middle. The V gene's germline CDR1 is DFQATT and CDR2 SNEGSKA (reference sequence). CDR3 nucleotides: TGCAGTGCTAGTGGGGGAAGTGGACTGTCTGAAGCTTTCTTT. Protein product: CSASGGSGLSEAFF.

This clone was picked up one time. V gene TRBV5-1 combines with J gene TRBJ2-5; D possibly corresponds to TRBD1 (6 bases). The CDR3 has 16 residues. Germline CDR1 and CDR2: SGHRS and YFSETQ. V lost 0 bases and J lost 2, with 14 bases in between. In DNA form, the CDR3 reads TGCGCCAGCAGCTTGGGGAACAGGGTGGGGCAAGAGACCCAGTACTTC. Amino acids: CASSLGNRVGQETQYF.

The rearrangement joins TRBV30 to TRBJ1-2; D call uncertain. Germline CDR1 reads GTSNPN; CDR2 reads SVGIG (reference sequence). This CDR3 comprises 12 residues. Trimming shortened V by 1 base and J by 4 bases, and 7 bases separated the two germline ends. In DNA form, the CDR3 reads TGTGCCTGGAGTGGAGGAGGCTATGGCTACACCTTC. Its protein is CAWSGGGYGYTF.

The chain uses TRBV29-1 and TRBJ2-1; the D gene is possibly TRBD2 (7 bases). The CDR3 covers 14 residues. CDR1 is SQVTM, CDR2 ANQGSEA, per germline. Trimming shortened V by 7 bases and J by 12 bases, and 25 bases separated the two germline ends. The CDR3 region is CSARRPQGRGGQFF. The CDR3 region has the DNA TGCAGCGCCCGGCGACCCCAGGGGAGGGGAGGGCAGTTCTTC.

CDR3 bases: TGTGCCAGCACCCAGGGAATCACTGAAGCTTTCTTT. Translation: CASTQGITEAFF. The rearrangement joins TRBV6-6 to TRBJ1-1; D is possibly TRBD1 (5 bases). Deletions cut 7 bases from V and 4 bases from J, with 10 bases between. Germline assignment: CDR1 MNHNY and CDR2 SVGAGI (reference sequence). The CDR3 sequence is 12 residues long.

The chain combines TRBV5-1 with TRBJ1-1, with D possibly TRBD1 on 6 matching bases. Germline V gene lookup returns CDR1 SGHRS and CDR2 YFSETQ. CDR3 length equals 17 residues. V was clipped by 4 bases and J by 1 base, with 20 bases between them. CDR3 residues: CASSGHRVFGGNTEAFF. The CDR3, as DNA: TGCGCCAGCAGCGGACACAGGGTTTTTGGGGGGAACACTGAAGCTTTCTTT.

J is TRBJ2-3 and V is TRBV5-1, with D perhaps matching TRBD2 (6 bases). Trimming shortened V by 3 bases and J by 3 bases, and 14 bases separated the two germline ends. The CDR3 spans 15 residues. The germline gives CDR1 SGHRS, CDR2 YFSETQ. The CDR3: CASSSAGRSTDTQYF. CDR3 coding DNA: TGCGCCAGCAGCTCCGCGGGAAGGAGTACAGATACGCAGTATTTT.

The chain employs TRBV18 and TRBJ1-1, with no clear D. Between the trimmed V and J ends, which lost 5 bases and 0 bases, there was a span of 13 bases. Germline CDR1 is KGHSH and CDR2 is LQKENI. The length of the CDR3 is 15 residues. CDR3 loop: CASSSATGMNTEAFF. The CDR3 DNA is TGTGCCAGCTCATCCGCGACTGGAATGAACACTGAAGCTTTCTTT.